The 30 T cell receptor gamma chains below were found in one sample sequenced in a study of gamma delta lymphoproliferative disorders and STAT genes. TCRdb reanalysed the multiplex PCR reads with CATT. There are more than 550 gamma-chain clones in the sample; approximately 30% occur only once, and under 20% lies in the top ten. Genomic DNA from isolated PBMCs served as the sequencing template. Input material: blood. All receptors come from a human donor in good health.

By sample fraction, this clone is medium-sized. The junction and the germline gene differ at one end; a read error may be behind it. The CDR3 DNA follows: TGTGCCACCGGGGAGAATACCACTGGTTGGTTCAAGATATTT. Its protein is CATGENTTGWFKIF. This chain links TRGV4 with TRGJP1. No J gene was available from TCRdb, and it was assigned here by a germline match of the DNA. Germline lookup yields CDR1 EGSTGY and CDR2 YDSYTSSV. The length of the CDR3 is 14 residues.

This chain uses TRGV3 with TRGJP2. Since TCRdb gives no J gene, matching the DNA to germline was used here to assign it. Germline assignment: CDR1 VTNTFY and CDR2 YDVSTARD (reference sequence). V was pared by 6 bases and J by 3 bases, with 7 bases of the junction left unmatched. The CDR3 totals 14 residues. CDR3 in amino acids: CATWTVRSDWIKTF. The CDR3 bases are TGTGCCACCTGGACGGTACGTAGTGATTGGATCAAGACGTTT.

This clone is labeled as large. The chain recombines TRGV11 with TRGJ1 or TRGJ2. TCRdb gives no J gene; it was assigned here by matching the DNA to germline. Being an ORF, TRGV11 has a function that is uncertain. The CDR3 consists of 12 residues. V lost 2 bases and J lost 9; bases outside the gene matches: 4. The CDR3 loop is CACWIRPSKKLF. The CDR3 DNA sequence: TGTGCCTGCTGGATTAGGCCCTCTAAGAAACTCTTT.

This clone counts as large. This chain links TRGV10 with TRGJP2. TCRdb gives no J gene; it was assigned here by matching the DNA to germline. TRGV10 qualifies as an ORF whose function is uncertain. The CDR3 spans 18 residues. Trimming took 8 bases from V and 0 from J; bases not matched to a gene: 16. CDR3 residues: CAAWDHPDLYSSDWIKTF. DNA for the CDR3: TGTGCTGCGTGGGATCATCCCGACTTATATAGTAGTGATTGGATCAAGACGTTT.

In regard to this clone: A far larger clone differs by one base, so this is likely a read error. The same CDR3 also results from other DNA sequences found in this sample. The rearrangement links TRGV4 to TRGJP2. The J gene, left out of TCRdb, was set here by checking the DNA against germline. The CDR3 extends over 16 amino acids. V shed 0 bases and J 0 bases; nucleotides not matched to a gene: 4. Germline V gene data show CDR1 as EGSTGY and CDR2 as YDSYTSSV. CDR3 DNA sequence: TGTGCCACCTGGGATGGGCGATATAGTAGTGATTGGATCAAGACGTTT. As protein: CATWDGRYSSDWIKTF.

In its sample, this clone ranks as large (0.1 to 1%). The rearrangement uses TRGV5 and TRGJ1 or TRGJ2. The J gene was not available in TCRdb and was assigned here by matching the DNA to germline segments. With V trimmed by 0 bases and J by 4 bases, 3 bases remained unmatched. This CDR3 spans 13 amino acids. Germline V CDR1 and CDR2: VINAFY, YDVSNSKD. CDR3 region: CATWDRLYYKKLF. CDR3 nucleotides: TGTGCCACCTGGGACAGGCTATATTATAAGAAACTCTTT.

By share, this clone ranks as large. The chain uses TRGV3 and TRGJ1 or TRGJ2. TCRdb leaves out the J gene; it was filled in here by matching the DNA to germline. Germline V gene sequence: CDR1 VTNTFY, CDR2 YDVSTARD (reference sequence). With V trimmed by 3 bases and J by 10 bases, 15 bases remained unmatched. The CDR3 runs 14 residues. CDR3 protein: CATWDGEPTSKKLF. CDR3 nucleotide sequence: TGTGCCACCTGGGACGGAGAACCAACCTCAAAGAAACTCTTT.

By share, this clone counts as large. The J gene is TRGJ1 or TRGJ2, the V gene TRGV2. TCRdb does not report a J gene; here it was assigned by matching the DNA to germline references. The J segment lost 0 bases and the V segment lost 0 bases, leaving 8 bases of the junction unmatched. The germline V gene has CDR1 EGSNGY and CDR2 YDSYNSKV. The CDR3 spans 16 residues. The CDR3 sequence is CATWDGLGENYYKKLF. CDR3 coding DNA: TGTGCCACCTGGGACGGGCTAGGGGAGAATTATTATAAGAAACTCTTT.

This clone is categorized as large (0.1 to 1%). The V call is TRGV4, the J call TRGJ1 or TRGJ2. The J gene, missing from TCRdb, was assigned here through DNA to germline matching. V shed 5 bases, J shed 10 bases, and the junction held 8 bases outside the gene matches. The CDR3 sequence is 11 residues long. Germline V gene sequence: CDR1 EGSTGY, CDR2 YDSYTSSV. The CDR3 spells CATWGSKKKLF. CDR3 nucleotides: TGTGCCACCTGGGGTTCCAAGAAGAAACTCTTT.

As concerns this clone: The protein held in TCRdb is that of a much larger clone and does not match this DNA's translation at residue 5, likely because of a read error; the protein shown is translated from the DNA. The chain has TRGV10 and TRGJP1. Because TCRdb records no J gene, it was assigned here through a match of the DNA to germline. Being an ORF, TRGV10 has a function that is uncertain. CDR3 size: 14 residues. The V gene end was trimmed by 8 bases and the J gene end by 4 bases; junction bases not matched to a gene: 8. The CDR3 bases are TGTGCTGCGTGGGATAAGATCACTGGTTGGTTCAAGATATTT. Translated, it gives CAAWDKITGWFKIF.

This clone was found a few times. A far larger clone lies a single base away; this is likely a read error. Other DNA sequences in the sample encode the same CDR3. The V gene reported is TRGV3; the J gene is uncalled. The CDR3 is made up of 11 amino acids. CDR1 and CDR2 (germline): VTNTFY, YDVSTARD (reference sequence). The CDR3 bases are TGTGCCACCTGGGACAGGCCGGGGAAGCTCTTT. It is translated as CATWDRPGKLF.

A few counts support this clone. This DNA's translation and the protein TCRdb lists, from a much larger clone, do not match at residue 5, likely due to a read error; the protein shown is translated from the DNA. This chain uses TRGV2 with TRGJ1 or TRGJ2. TCRdb offers no J gene call, so here the DNA was matched to germline to obtain one. The CDR3 is 14 amino acids. Germline V gene data show CDR1 as EGSNGY and CDR2 as YDSYNSKV. CDR3 residues: CATWGGPEKRKKLF. DNA of the CDR3: TGTGCCACCTGGGGCGGGCCCGAGAAGCGTAAGAAACTCTTT.

This clone is labeled as large (0.1 to 1%). Because the CDR3's place on the DNA is in doubt, the DNA is left out and the CDR3 is given as listed by TCRdb. Other DNA sequences in the sample encode the same CDR3. No J gene was called, and the V gene is TRGV11. TRGV11 is treated as an ORF (open reading frame) with a function not yet certain. The CDR3 sequence runs 15 residues, both termini included. The CDR3 loop is CTTVPAGLGTPSGLF.

Sample share makes this clone large. The chain carries TRGV4 and TRGJ1 or TRGJ2. TCRdb offers no J gene call, so here the DNA was matched to germline to obtain one. The CDR3 is made up of 12 amino acids. Losses at the gene ends were 4 bases for V and 9 bases for J; bases not matched to a gene: 9. CDR1 and CDR2 (germline): EGSTGY, YDSYTSSV. In nucleotides, the CDR3 is TGTGCCACCTGGGAGGAATGGGGTAAGAAACTCTTT. Translated: CATWEEWGKKLF.

The V call is TRGV11, the J call TRGJ1 or TRGJ2. The J gene comes from matching the DNA to germline here; TCRdb lacks it. TRGV11 is marked as an open reading frame, function uncertain. The J segment lost 12 bases and the V segment lost 6 bases, leaving 8 bases of the junction unmatched. This CDR3 is built from 11 residues. CDR3 DNA: TGTGCCTGCTGGATTCTGGAAGGGAAACTCTTT. This gives the protein CACWILEGKLF.

This clone is medium-sized. The chain recombines TRGV3 with TRGJ1 or TRGJ2. The J gene is not listed in TCRdb, so it was assigned here from a DNA match to germline. The germline gives CDR1 VTNTFY, CDR2 YDVSTARD (reference sequence). After removal of 1 base from V and 1 base from J, the junction contained 1 base not matched to a gene. CDR3 length equals 13 residues. The CDR3 sequence: CATWDSNYYKKLF. Here the CDR3 DNA reads TGTGCCACCTGGGACAGCAATTATTATAAGAAACTCTTT.

In its sample, this clone is large. The genes are TRGV4 and TRGJ1 or TRGJ2. No J gene was available from TCRdb, and it was assigned here by a germline match of the DNA. The CDR3 extends over 10 amino acids. Germline V gene sequence: CDR1 EGSTGY, CDR2 YDSYTSSV. With 2 bases clipped from V and 12 bases from J, the junction kept 4 bases outside the gene matches. The DNA for the CDR3 is TGTGCCACCTGGGATGTAGGGAAACTCTTT. Residues: CATWDVGKLF.

This clone is judged large (0.1 to 1%). The chain carries TRGV9 and TRGJ1 or TRGJ2. TCRdb records no J gene; here it was assigned by comparing the DNA to germline. Germline values: CDR1 GITISATS, CDR2 ISYDGTV (reference sequence). The ends lost 8 bases at V and 10 bases at J; junction bases unmatched: 14. The CDR3 spans 12 residues. The CDR3 region is CALFPTQLKKLF. The CDR3 nucleotides are TGTGCCTTGTTCCCTACCCAGTTAAAGAAACTCTTT.

Within the sample, this clone is large. CDR3 region: CATWDRRDYYKKLF. The CDR3 bases are TGTGCCACCTGGGATAGAAGAGATTATTATAAGAAACTCTTT. This chain uses TRGV8 with TRGJ1 or TRGJ2. Because TCRdb records no J gene, it was assigned here through a match of the DNA to germline. Per germline, CDR1 VENAVY and CDR2 YDSYNSRV. V shed 1 base and J 2 bases; nucleotides not matched to a gene: 5. CDR3 length: 14 residues.

Within the sample, this clone is large. This sequence joins TRGV2 and TRGJP1. In the absence of a J gene in TCRdb, the DNA was matched to germline to assign it here. Germline CDR1 is EGSNGY and CDR2 is YDSYNSKV. The CDR3 loop spans 16 amino acids. Losses at the gene ends were 0 bases for V and 4 bases for J; bases not matched to a gene: 8. This CDR3 is CATWDGLWFTGWFKIF. The CDR3 bases are TGTGCCACCTGGGACGGGCTCTGGTTCACTGGTTGGTTCAAGATATTT.

The rearrangement uses TRGV4 and TRGJP1. No J gene was available from TCRdb, and it was assigned here by a germline match of the DNA. Germline lookup yields CDR1 EGSTGY and CDR2 YDSYTSSV. The CDR3 runs to 10 residues. J was trimmed by 11 bases and V by 12 bases; bases with no gene match: 9. The CDR3 DNA is TGTGCCTCTGGGAAATGGTTCAAGATATTT. Residues: CASGKWFKIF.

This clone is large by share. The V gene is TRGV9, the J gene TRGJ1 or TRGJ2. The J gene, absent from TCRdb, was called here by matching the DNA to germline. With 6 bases clipped from V and 7 bases from J, the junction kept 6 bases outside the gene matches. The CDR3 runs to 11 residues. Germline V gives CDR1 GITISATS, CDR2 ISYDGTV (reference sequence). The CDR3 reads CALWRKYKKLF. The CDR3 bases are TGTGCCTTGTGGAGGAAGTATAAGAAACTCTTT.

This clone occurred a few times. The V gene is TRGV2; the J gene was not called. Germline lookup yields CDR1 EGSNGY and CDR2 YDSYNSKV. The CDR3 sequence is 28 residues long. CDR3 protein: CATWDGPFRHWIKTLAKGTRLIVTSKTF. Written as DNA, the CDR3 is TGTGCCACCTGGGACGGGCCATTCAGACATTGGATCAAGACGTTGGCAAAAGGGACTAGGCTCATAGTAACTTCAAAAACGTTT.

This clone is deemed large. This chain uses TRGV8 with TRGJ1 or TRGJ2. TCRdb leaves out the J gene; it was filled in here by matching the DNA to germline. With 4 bases clipped from V and 9 bases from J, the junction kept 3 bases outside the gene matches. The CDR3 spans 10 residues. From germline, CDR1 is VENAVY and CDR2 YDSYNSRV. CDR3 sequence reads: CATWESKKLF. The CDR3 DNA follows: TGTGCCACCTGGGAGAGTAAGAAACTCTTT.

By its share, this clone is large. The chain uses TRGV4 and TRGJ1 or TRGJ2. No J gene is reported in TCRdb; it was inferred here by comparing the DNA with germline. The germline CDR1 and CDR2 sequences are EGSTGY and YDSYTSSV. The J segment lost 0 bases and the V segment lost 3 bases, leaving 2 bases of the junction unmatched. CDR3 length: 13 residues. This CDR3 reads CATWDKNYYKKLF. CDR3 bases: TGTGCCACCTGGGATAAGAATTATTATAAGAAACTCTTT.

This clone qualifies as large. The DNA is left out, because the CDR3 cannot be placed on it with certainty; the CDR3 is given as TCRdb lists it. No J gene was named, though the V gene is TRGV11. TRGV11 is assigned to the ORF class and has an uncertain function. Counting both end residues, the CDR3 totals 15 amino acids. The CDR3 protein is CTTVPAGFGTTGGLF.

This clone is labeled as large. The chain recombines TRGV3 with TRGJ1 or TRGJ2. The J gene, missing from TCRdb, was assigned here through DNA to germline matching. CDR3 size: 11 residues. Trimming cost V 2 bases and J 11 bases; bases outside gene matches: 6. Germline CDR1 VTNTFY, CDR2 YDVSTARD (reference sequence). As DNA, the CDR3 is TGTGCCACCTGGGACATTGAGGAGAAACTCTTT. Translated, it gives CATWDIEEKLF.

This clone appeared a few times. A read error may account for a junction end that differs from germline. The chain employs TRGV10 and TRGJ1 or TRGJ2. No J gene was available from TCRdb, and it was assigned here by a germline match of the DNA. TRGV10 is given ORF status, its function remaining uncertain. The CDR3 extends over 13 amino acids. CDR3: CAGYYQGVYKKLF. Written as DNA, the CDR3 is TGCGCGGGATATTATCAAGGGGTCTATAAGAAACTCTTT.

The chain is built from TRGV3 and TRGJP2. Here the J gene came from matching the DNA to germline, since TCRdb omits it. The CDR3 contains 18 residues. The trim removed 2 bases at V and 5 bases at J, leaving 17 bases unmatched. CDR1 is VTNTFY and CDR2 is YDVSTARD in the germline V gene (reference sequence). Here the CDR3 DNA reads TGTGCCACCTGGGACACACTAAAACACTTAGTCAGTGATTGGATCAAGACGTTT. Translating it yields CATWDTLKHLVSDWIKTF.

As for this clone: It is unclear where the CDR3 begins or ends on the DNA, so no DNA is shown, and the CDR3 is as TCRdb lists it. The V gene is TRGV10; the J gene was not called. TRGV10 is sorted into the ORF group, with uncertain function. Inclusive of both ends, the CDR3 amounts to 16 amino acids. CDR3 protein: CAAPYLRNSLAVEQHF.